Below, one TCR beta chain is given with its context. This specimen comes from a study of control samples from healthy donors and cancer patients. The protocol was immunoSEQ multiplex PCR, while the TCRdb copy is restricted to in-frame clones and leaves out a portion. The sample shows 120,000 to 150,000 clones, around 86% of them seen only once. Input material: blood. The receptor's source is a man between 25 and 39 years old in good health.

CDR3 sequence (DNA): TGTGCCAGCAGGCTCGAGTGGGCCCGGAACACTGAAGCTTTCTTT. Encoded protein: CASRLEWARNTEAFF. The chain joins TRBV6-5 to TRBJ1-1; D not resolved. CDR3 length equals 15 residues. With 6 bases removed from V and 1 base from J, the gap between germline ends came to 15 bases. CDR1 is MNHEY and CDR2 is SVGAGI in the germline V gene.